This passage covers 10 T cell receptor beta chains from one sample sequenced in a study of OX40 agonist ivuxolimab in advanced cancers. Sequencing used immunoSEQ multiplex PCR; TCRdb keeps in-frame clones, though not all of them. The sample has about 60,000 clones; roughly 90% are singletons. Sequencing was performed on CD4+ or CD8+ T cells sorted from blood, taken in a trial of the OX40 agonist ivuxolimab. Receptors originate from an adult with an advanced solid tumor such as melanoma, head and neck, liver or kidney cancer.

The rearrangement uses TRBV27 and TRBJ1-6, with 7 bases fitting TRBD1. Losses at the gene ends were 6 bases for V and 9 bases for J; bases not matched to a gene: 2. Germline values: CDR1 MNHEY, CDR2 SMNVEV (reference sequence). This CDR3 has 12 amino acids. The DNA of the CDR3 is TGTGCCAGCAGGTCAGGGGGTTCACCCCTCCACTTT. Translated: CASRSGGSPLHF.

Written as DNA, the CDR3 is TGTGCCAGCAGCTTAGGGCCTAGCGGGGCATCCGGGGAGCTGTTTTTT. This sequence encodes CASSLGPSGASGELFF. This chain connects TRBV7-2 to TRBJ2-2, with 9 bases matching TRBD2. Germline loops: CDR1 SGHTA, CDR2 FQGNSA. Trimming took 1 base from V and 6 from J; bases not matched to a gene: 6. The CDR3 loop spans 16 amino acids.

This chain connects TRBV7-2 to TRBJ2-7; D is ambiguous. V lost 5 bases, J lost 3 bases, and 5 bases lay in between. This CDR3 region has 11 residues. Germline assignment: CDR1 SGHTA and CDR2 FQGNSA. The CDR3 spells CASSESYEQYF. CDR3 coding DNA: TGTGCCAGCAGCGAAAGCTACGAGCAGTACTTC.

This chain uses TRBV18 with TRBJ2-1; D unresolved. CDR3 length: 15 residues. Trimming stripped 2 bases from V and 5 bases from J, with 13 bases between. Germline CDR1 KGHSH, CDR2 LQKENI. The chain's CDR3 is CASSPETWADNEQFF. CDR3 DNA sequence: TGTGCCAGCTCACCAGAGACTTGGGCGGACAATGAGCAGTTCTTC.

The CDR3 DNA reads TGTGCCAGCAGCCGTGGACTGTCCCGGGACAGGGGGTACGCCCTCCACTTT. The encoded protein is CASSRGLSRDRGYALHF. The V call is TRBV7-2, the J call TRBJ1-6, with TRBD1 matching 11 bases. V was pared by 5 bases and J by 14 bases, with 17 bases of the junction left unmatched. This CDR3 region has 17 residues. Germline loops: CDR1 SGHTA, CDR2 FQGNSA.

V is TRBV11-2 and J is TRBJ2-3, with D unresolved. This CDR3 has 16 amino acids. The V end was cut by 0 bases, the J end by 2 bases, with 12 bases between. CDR1 SGHAT and CDR2 FQNNGV come from the germline V gene. CDR3: CASSLELGRDTDTQYF. The CDR3 bases are TGTGCCAGCAGCTTAGAGTTAGGCCGAGACACAGATACGCAGTATTTT.

This chain connects TRBV7-2 to TRBJ1-2, with D unclear. The germline V gene has CDR1 SGHTA and CDR2 FQGNSA. The CDR3 is 13 amino acids. Trimming left V 5 bases short and J 0 bases short, with 7 bases between. The CDR3 nucleotides are TGTGCCAGCAGCCCCCAGGCTAACTATGGCTACACCTTC. It yields the protein CASSPQANYGYTF.

This clone was observed a handful of times. The J gene is TRBJ2-3, the V gene TRBV4-3; TRBD1 might be the D (7 bases). V lost 1 base to trimming and J lost 3 bases, with 17 bases between them. CDR1 LGHNA and CDR2 YSLEER come from the germline V gene. The CDR3 is 17 amino acids. The CDR3 here is CASSQGHRQGGTDTQYF. CDR3 coding DNA: TGCGCCAGCAGCCAAGGTCATCGGCAGGGGGGAACAGATACGCAGTATTTT.

The rearrangement joins TRBV18 to TRBJ2-2; unclear D gene. The CDR3 runs 14 residues. V shed 1 base and J shed 7 bases, with 10 bases lying between them. CDR1 and CDR2 (germline): KGHSH, LQKENI. The CDR3 spells CASSPRTGGGELFF. CDR3 DNA: TGTGCCAGCTCACCACGGACCGGTGGCGGGGAGCTGTTTTTT.

The chain recombines TRBV28 with TRBJ2-7; tentatively, D is TRBD1 (5 bases). The germline V and J ends were trimmed by 6 bases and 6 bases, with 12 bases remaining between them. The CDR3 has 12 amino acids. Germline V lookup: CDR1 MDHEN, CDR2 SYDVKM. CDR3 region: CASREGAGEQYF. CDR3 bases: TGTGCCAGCAGAGAAGGGGCAGGCGAGCAGTACTTC.